This T cell receptor beta chain was captured in a study of OX40 agonist ivuxolimab in advanced cancers. J lost 5 bases, V lost 3 bases, and 8 bases had no gene match. This CDR3 contains 15 residues. Germline V gives CDR1 KGHSH, CDR2 LQKENI. Clones were read by immunoSEQ multiplex PCR, and TCRdb kept only the in-frame ones, dropping some. The profile covers about 66,000 clones, with about 91% appearing a single time and around 0.33% taken by the ten largest. This sample comprised CD4+ or CD8+ T cells sorted from blood, obtained in a trial of the OX40 agonist ivuxolimab. The rearrangement links TRBV18 to TRBJ2-5; 8 bases fit TRBD2. The sequence was obtained from an adult with an advanced solid tumor such as melanoma, head and neck, liver or kidney cancer. The CDR3 DNA follows: TGTGCCAGCTCACCCTTAGCGGAGCGGGGGGAGACCCAGTACTTC. This gives the protein CASSPLAERGETQYF.